This T cell receptor (beta chain) emerged from a study of OX40 agonist ivuxolimab in advanced cancers. The wider study: Prior anti-PD-1, anti-PD-L1 or anti-CTLA-4 therapy was allowed; 35% to 40% had some. Study-level findings and limits: Clonal expansion was seen in CD4+ and CD8+ blood T cells by week 6 at 0.1 to 3.0 mg/kg. A proportion of nonresponders additionally exhibited low normalized T-cell clonal expansion.

With regard to this clone: Its antigen is unidentified.

Profiling relied on immunoSEQ multiplex PCR, and the TCRdb table lists in-frame clones only, not all of them. The sample shows 70,000 to 95,000 clones, 88% of them seen only once. It was autoimmune disease history or systemic immunosuppression that excluded patients. The sample in question was CD4+ or CD8+ T cells sorted from blood, obtained in a trial of the OX40 agonist ivuxolimab. This TCR was recovered from an adult with an advanced solid tumor such as melanoma, head and neck, liver or kidney cancer.

CDR3 region: CASSRTRASTDTQYF. The CDR3 bases are TGTGCCAGCAGCAGGACCCGTGCTAGCACAGATACGCAGTATTTT. The chain carries TRBV6-5 and TRBJ2-3; D unresolved. V was shortened by 6 bases and J by 0 bases, with 13 bases between the two germline ends. Germline assignment: CDR1 MNHEY and CDR2 SVGAGI. CDR3 length: 15 amino acids.